This is a list of T cell receptor beta chains from one sample in a study of blood T cell repertoires in COVID-19. The data were produced by immunoSEQ multiplex PCR, yet TCRdb's version contains in-frame clones alone and is incomplete. The data show some 190,000 clones, more than 80% seen once. The sample taken for sequencing was peripheral blood. The receptors were gathered from a woman of 80 years or more with COVID-19, enrolled during active disease. Both conserved end residues are part of each CDR3. A D gene is named only where the DNA matches it firmly. The listing skips clone size in some rows; elsewhere it reads once, few, many or a size class.

size,J,D,V,DNA,CDR3
-,TRBJ2-2,TRBD2,TRBV3-1/TRBV3-2,TGTGCCAGCAGCCTCCGAGCGGGAAACACCGGGGAGCTGTTTTTT,CASSLRAGNTGELFF
-,TRBJ1-1,-,TRBV3-1/TRBV3-2,TGTGCCAGCAGCCAAGGCGCTGAAGCTTTCTTT,CASSQGAEAFF
-,TRBJ1-1,TRBD1,TRBV5-1,TGCGCCAGCAGCACCCGGACAGGCGGGAACACTGAAGCTTTCTTT,CASSTRTGGNTEAFF
-,TRBJ1-5,TRBD1,TRBV19,TGTGCCAGTACCCCATCTGGGACAGGGGGTTCGGCCCAGCATTTT,CASTPSGTGGSAQHF
-,TRBJ1-5,-,TRBV6-1,TGTGCCAGCAGTGCGGGAATCTCGCGGTTTGACCAGCCCCAGCATTTT,CASSAGISRFDQPQHF
-,TRBJ2-3,TRBD2,TRBV3-1/TRBV3-2,TGTGCCAGCAGGGACACCGGGACTAGCATGGGGCCAGATACGCAGTATTTT,CASRDTGTSMGPDTQYF
-,TRBJ2-7,TRBD2,TRBV28,TGTGCCAGCTCCCGTAGCGGGAGGCCCTCCTACGAGCAGTACTTC,CASSRSGRPSYEQYF
-,TRBJ1-2,TRBD1,TRBV9,TGTGCCAGCAGCGCATGGGACAGGGGTGATGGCTACACCTTC,CASSAWDRGDGYTF
-,TRBJ1-1,-,TRBV2,TGTGCCAGCAGTGGTATGCAGGTTGCCCCACAGAACACTGAAGCTTTCTTT,CASSGMQVAPQNTEAFF
-,TRBJ1-2,-,TRBV3-1/TRBV3-2,TGTGCCAGCACCGCAGGGTGGGGCTACACCTTC,CASTAGWGYTF
-,TRBJ1-2,TRBD1,TRBV2,TGTGCCAGCAGGACAGACAGGGGTGGCTACACCTTC,CASRTDRGGYTF
-,TRBJ1-6,-,TRBV27,TGTGCCAGCAGGGATCCGAGGAATTCACCCCTCCACTTT,CASRDPRNSPLHF
-,TRBJ1-6,-,TRBV19,TGTGCCAGTAGTACCCAGGGGTTATCACCCCTCCACTTT,CASSTQGLSPLHF
-,TRBJ2-1,TRBD1,TRBV6-5,TGTGCCAGCAGCCACGGGGACAGACGCTACAATGAGCAGTTCTTC,CASSHGDRRYNEQFF
-,TRBJ2-1,TRBD2,TRBV11-2,TGTGCCAGCAGCTCGTCTAGCGGGGGTAATAGGGATGAGCAGTTCTTC,CASSSSSGGNRDEQFF
-,TRBJ1-2,TRBD1,TRBV3-1/TRBV3-2,TGTGCCAGCAGCCAAGGGACAGGACCCTATGGCTACACCTTC,CASSQGTGPYGYTF
-,TRBJ1-2,TRBD1,TRBV6-5,TGTGCCAGCAGGACAGGGGCTAACTATGGCTACACCTTC,CASRTGANYGYTF
-,TRBJ2-5,-,TRBV29-1,TGCAGCGTGGGAAGGGGGTCCGTAGAGACCCAGTACTTC,CSVGRGSVETQYF
-,TRBJ1-6,-,TRBV4-2,TGTGCCAGCAGCCAGGACACATTCAAGGGAAGGCCCCTCCACTTT,CASSQDTFKGRPLHF
-,TRBJ2-3,-,TRBV5-5,TGTGCCAGCAGCTTGGTGGGGGCGTCAGATACGCAGTATTTT,CASSLVGASDTQYF
-,TRBJ1-5,-,TRBV2,TGTGCCAGCAGTGGCGATCCGGGACACTTTTTATCGCCCCAGCATTTT,CASSGDPGHFLSPQHF
-,TRBJ2-7,TRBD2,TRBV7-9,TGTGCCAGCGGTAACATATGGGGGGGGTCGAATTACGAGCAGTACTTC,CASGNIWGGSNYEQYF
-,TRBJ2-7,TRBD1,TRBV6-1,TGTGCCAGCAGTGAACGACTTTTGTCAGGGGGCGGGTACGAGCAGTACTTC,CASSERLLSGGGYEQYF
-,TRBJ1-1,-,TRBV10-3,TGTGCCATCAGTCCGACTGAGAACACTGAAGCTTTCTTT,CAISPTENTEAFF
-,TRBJ2-2,TRBD2,TRBV9,TGTGCCAGCAGCGTAGCGTCCCGGGGGGGGGACGGGGAGCTGTTTTTT,CASSVASRGGDGELFF
-,TRBJ2-3,TRBD2,TRBV3-1/TRBV3-2,TGTGCCAGCAGCCAAGGGGCTAGCGGTCGCACAGATACGCAGTATTTT,CASSQGASGRTDTQYF
-,TRBJ2-6,-,TRBV5-4,TGTGCCAGCACAGGGGTACAGCCTAGCTCTGGGGCCAACGTCCTGACTTTC,CASTGVQPSSGANVLTF
-,TRBJ2-5,-,TRBV18,TGTGCCAGCTCACCCGGAGGAGAGACCCAGTACTTC,CASSPGGETQYF
once,TRBJ1-1,-,TRBV5-4,TGTGCCAGCAGCTTTGTCCGGTCGGGCACTGAAGCTTTCTTT,CASSFVRSGTEAFF
-,TRBJ2-1,-,TRBV6-5,TGTGCCAGCATGGCAGGGCCGAGGGAGCAGTTCTTC,CASMAGPREQFF
-,TRBJ1-1,-,TRBV19,TGTGCCAGTAGTTCCAGGGTGAGGACTGAAGCTTTCTTT,CASSSRVRTEAFF
-,TRBJ1-6,-,TRBV5-6,TGTGCCAGCAGCTTGGGTGGCACCTATAATTCACCCCTCCACTTT,CASSLGGTYNSPLHF
few,TRBJ1-4,-,TRBV5-1,TGCGCCAGCAGCTCGAACCGGGAAAAACTGTTTTTT,CASSSNREKLFF
-,TRBJ2-2,TRBD2,TRBV10-3,TGTGCCATCAGTAGACTAGCGGGGGGCAACACCGGGGAGCTGTTTTTT,CAISRLAGGNTGELFF
-,TRBJ1-3,TRBD1,TRBV2,TGTGCCAGCAAAACCGGGACAGCTGGAAACACCATATATTTT,CASKTGTAGNTIYF
-,TRBJ2-7,-,TRBV6-1,TGTGCCAGCAGTGAGATGCAGGTCTCCTACGAGCAGTACTTC,CASSEMQVSYEQYF
-,TRBJ2-3,TRBD1,TRBV5-4,TGTGCCAGCAGCGTGGTCAAGGGGGCGGGCACAGATACGCAGTATTTT,CASSVVKGAGTDTQYF
few,TRBJ2-7,TRBD1,TRBV28,TGTGCCAGCAGATCTTCCGGGACAGGGAGGAAAAACGAGCAGTACTTC,CASRSSGTGRKNEQYF
-,TRBJ1-1,-,TRBV7-9,TGTGCCAGCAGCCCGGAGGCCATGAACACTGAAGCTTTCTTT,CASSPEAMNTEAFF
-,TRBJ2-2,-,TRBV11-3,TGTGCCAGCAGCTTAGGCGGCCGAGATACCGGGGAGCTGTTTTTT,CASSLGGRDTGELFF
-,TRBJ1-4,TRBD1,TRBV15,TGTGCCACCAGCGGGCAGGACAGGGAAGATGAAAAACTGTTTTTT,CATSGQDREDEKLFF